Each of the 18 T cell receptor beta chains below was sequenced from the same sample in a study of T cell changes during pregnancy in multiple sclerosis. Assay used: immunoSEQ multiplex PCR; TCRdb lists only in-frame clones, some missing. The sample has about 110,000 clones, under 95% seen once. The sample in question was peripheral blood, obtained in the third trimester of pregnancy. The receptors here all came from a female donor in good health, enrolled as a control in a pregnancy study.

This chain joins TRBV7-6 and TRBJ1-5, with D unresolved. The CDR3 spans 14 residues. Germline CDR1 is SGHVS and CDR2 is FNYEAQ. V was cut by 1 base and J by 5 bases, with 9 bases left in between. CDR3 sequence: CASSLGGGDQPQHF. The CDR3 nucleotides are TGTGCCAGCAGCTTAGGAGGAGGCGATCAGCCCCAGCATTTT.

V and J are TRBV2 and TRBJ2-1, with TRBD1 matching 9 bases. J was trimmed by 2 bases and V by 5 bases; bases with no gene match: 4. The CDR3 is 15 residues long. Germline lookup yields CDR1 SNHLY and CDR2 FYNNEI. As DNA, the CDR3 is TGTGCCAGCAGTTCGGACAGGGGCGCCTACAATGAGCAGTTCTTC. Its translation: CASSSDRGAYNEQFF.

This chain uses TRBV4-3 with TRBJ2-7, with D maybe TRBD1 (6 bases). This CDR3 contains 17 residues. V gave up 3 bases and J gave up 1 base, with 19 bases separating them. The germline V gene has CDR1 LGHNA and CDR2 YSLEER. DNA for the CDR3: TGCGCCAGCAGCCAGGATCCGGTAGCAGGGGATTCCTACGAGCAGTACTTC. It specifies CASSQDPVAGDSYEQYF.

The V gene is TRBV7-9, the J gene TRBJ2-5; 9 nucleotides match TRBD2. Trimming removed 4 bases from V and 4 bases from J; junction bases left unmatched: 4. Germline CDR1 is SEHNR and CDR2 is FQNEAQ (reference sequence). The CDR3 contains 14 residues. In nucleotides, the CDR3 is TGTGCCAGCAGCTCCGGGACTAGCAGAGAGACCCAGTACTTC. It is translated as CASSSGTSRETQYF.

J is TRBJ1-4 and V is TRBV7-8, with a weak D call TRBD1 (6 bases). Germline V gene sequence: CDR1 SGHVS, CDR2 FQNEAQ. The CDR3 is 15 residues long. Trimming left V 1 base short and J 8 bases short, with 14 bases between. The CDR3: CASSLGNRVGEKLFF. The CDR3 nucleotides are TGTGCCAGCAGCTTAGGCAACAGGGTGGGGGAAAAACTGTTTTTT.

The V call is TRBV19, the J call TRBJ1-1; 12 bases line up with TRBD1. The germline CDR1 and CDR2 sequences are LNHDA and SQIVND (reference sequence). The V gene end was trimmed by 5 bases and the J gene end by 4 bases; junction bases not matched to a gene: 14. CDR3 length: 18 residues. Here the CDR3 DNA reads TGTGCCAGTAGTCTTGATGTTGGGACAGGGGGCCGTGGCACTGAAGCTTTCTTT. Protein: CASSLDVGTGGRGTEAFF.

The rearrangement joins TRBV15 to TRBJ2-7; 8 positions agree with TRBD1. The germline gives CDR1 LNHNV, CDR2 YYDKDF (reference sequence). The length of the CDR3 is 15 residues. With V trimmed by 8 bases and J by 6 bases, 15 bases remained unmatched. In DNA, the CDR3 is TGTGCCACCGGCCCCGGGGGCACAGGGGGTCGCGAGCAGTACTTC. As protein: CATGPGGTGGREQYF.

V is TRBV19 and J is TRBJ1-1; 7 nucleotides align to TRBD1. The CDR3 consists of 16 residues. Germline V gene data show CDR1 as LNHDA and CDR2 as SQIVND (reference sequence). Trimming removed 10 bases from V and 4 bases from J; junction bases left unmatched: 18. The CDR3 DNA reads TGTGCCACAGTACAGCGTCTACAGGGGACTGGCACTGAAGCTTTCTTT. It encodes CATVQRLQGTGTEAFF. The variable domain in full, with the rest retrieved from reference TRBV19 and TRBJ1-1, is DGGITQSPKYLFRKEGQNVTLSCEQNLNHDAMYWYRQDPGQGLRLIYYSQIVNDFQKGDIAEGYSVSREKKESFPLTVTSAQKNPTAFYLCATVQRLQGTGTEAFFGQGTRLTVV.

The rearrangement joins TRBV6-1 to TRBJ1-1, with D unresolved. This CDR3 has 14 amino acids. V was clipped by 7 bases and J by 0 bases, with 12 bases between them. CDR1 is MNHNS, CDR2 SASEGT, per germline. The CDR3 here is CASNGGVVNTEAFF. In DNA form, the CDR3 reads TGTGCCAGCAATGGCGGGGTAGTGAACACTGAAGCTTTCTTT.

The rearrangement uses TRBV18 and TRBJ2-1; perhaps TRBD1 as D (6 bases). This CDR3 has 15 amino acids. Germline V gene data show CDR1 as KGHSH and CDR2 as LQKENI. V was shortened by 3 bases and J by 7 bases, with 16 bases between the two germline ends. The CDR3 is CASSPGDRFGNEQFF. Here the CDR3 DNA reads TGTGCCAGCTCACCGGGCGACAGGTTCGGGAATGAGCAGTTCTTC.

The chain recombines TRBV7-3 with TRBJ2-5, with 8 positions matching TRBD2. After removal of 8 bases from V and 5 bases from J, the junction contained 10 bases not matched to a gene. Germline CDR1 SGHTA, CDR2 FQGTGA. The CDR3 runs to 14 residues. Here the CDR3 DNA reads TGTGCCAGCGCTATCGGGGGGGCCGGGGAGACCCAGTACTTC. It codes for CASAIGGAGETQYF.

In this sample, this clone turned up a few times. This chain joins TRBV7-9 and TRBJ1-1; unclear D gene. Trimming removed 4 bases from V and 1 base from J, with 10 bases in between. This CDR3 region has 14 residues. Germline V lookup: CDR1 SEHNR, CDR2 FQNEAQ (reference sequence). CDR3 DNA sequence: TGTGCCAGCAGCTCTCTAAACGAGAACACTGAAGCTTTCTTT. It encodes CASSSLNENTEAFF.

The V gene is TRBV5-1, the J gene TRBJ1-1; possibly TRBD1 for D (6 bases). Trimming took off 0 bases at V and 6 bases at J, with 12 bases between the two ends. Germline V CDR1 and CDR2: SGHRS, YFSETQ. The CDR3 spans 14 residues. CDR3 DNA sequence: TGCGCCAGCAGCTTGGTAGGGGGAGGGTCTGAAGCTTTCTTT. It is translated as CASSLVGGGSEAFF.

This sequence joins TRBV13 and TRBJ2-3, with 8 positions matching TRBD1. Germline V CDR1 and CDR2: PRHDT, FYEKMQ (reference sequence). Unmatched junction bases numbered 7, after V lost 5 bases and J lost 3 bases. This CDR3 has 15 residues. CDR3 region: CASSPRQGLTDTQYF. CDR3 sequence (DNA): TGTGCCAGCAGCCCTCGACAGGGGCTGACAGATACGCAGTATTTT.

V gene TRBV29-1 combines with J gene TRBJ1-1, with D hard to call. Germline V gives CDR1 SQVTM, CDR2 ANQGSEA. The CDR3 loop spans 13 amino acids. With 3 bases removed from V and 3 bases from J, the gap between germline ends came to 11 bases. The CDR3 nucleotides are TGCAGCGTTGACGTTTGGAGGGACACTGAAGCTTTCTTT. Protein product: CSVDVWRDTEAFF.

The chain couples TRBV2 to TRBJ1-2; 7 bases match TRBD1. This CDR3 region has 13 residues. From germline, CDR1 is SNHLY and CDR2 FYNNEI. The J segment lost 8 bases and the V segment lost 7 bases, leaving 10 bases of the junction unmatched. Here the CDR3 reads CASKVPGGLGYTF. The DNA of the CDR3 is TGTGCCAGCAAGGTTCCAGGGGGGTTAGGCTACACCTTC.

V usage is TRBV6-5 and J usage is TRBJ1-2, with TRBD1 as a possible D gene (5 bases). This CDR3 is 12 amino acids long. Trimming left V 10 bases short and J 0 bases short, with 9 bases between. Germline lookup yields CDR1 MNHEY and CDR2 SVGAGI. This chain's CDR3 is CATLDTNYGYTF. CDR3 sequence (DNA): TGTGCCACCTTGGACACTAACTATGGCTACACCTTC.

This clone was counted once. The genes are TRBV4-3 and TRBJ2-2; a possible D gene is TRBD1 (6 bases). The V gene lost 4 bases and the J gene lost 4 bases, with 10 bases spanning the gap. CDR3 size: 14 residues. The germline V gene encodes CDR1 LGHNA and CDR2 YSLEER. The CDR3 loop is CASSLGQSTGELFF. The CDR3 DNA reads TGCGCCAGCAGCCTTGGACAGTCCACCGGGGAGCTGTTTTTT.